This entry lists 29 T cell receptor beta chains sequenced from one sample in a study of radiation and T cells in renal cell carcinoma. Sequencing used immunoSEQ multiplex PCR; TCRdb keeps in-frame clones, though not all of them. The sample gives 150,000 to 180,000 clones, about nine tenths of which show up once; over 10% is in the top ten. Regarding time point: blood 2 weeks post-SBRT. Treatment of the sample: 15 Gy SBRT to primary tumor, nephrectomy 4 weeks later. Sequencing used blood, obtained from a patient whose treatment included radiotherapy and nephrectomy. The receptors derive from a woman aged 45 to 65 with renal cell carcinoma.

The chain uses TRBV27 and TRBJ1-2, with 12 bases lining up with TRBD1. Germline CDR1 MNHEY, CDR2 SMNVEV (reference sequence). CDR3 length equals 16 residues. Trimming at V came to 2 bases and at J to 8 bases, leaving 9 bases not matched to a gene. The CDR3 DNA reads as TGTGCCAGCAGTTTAGTAGGGACAGGGGGCTTTATAGGCTACACCTTC. Translating gives CASSLVGTGGFIGYTF.

The rearrangement links TRBV28 to TRBJ2-7; D remains ambiguous. The CDR3 has 10 amino acids. V lost 10 bases and J 4 bases, leaving 8 bases between the germline ends. The V gene's germline CDR1 is MDHEN and CDR2 SYDVKM. In DNA form, the CDR3 reads TGTGCCATCGCGGATTACGAGCAGTACTTC. It translates to CAIADYEQYF.

This clone has only one observation. V usage is TRBV6-8 and J usage is TRBJ1-1; possible D gene TRBD1, 6 bases. The CDR3 runs to 18 residues. The germline gives CDR1 MNHGY, CDR2 SAAAGT. The V gene lost 6 bases and the J gene lost 0 bases, with 23 bases spanning the gap. The CDR3 region has the DNA TGTGCCAGCAGGGACAGAAATGGACAGACGGGGTTGAACACTGAAGCTTTCTTT. Amino acid sequence: CASRDRNGQTGLNTEAFF.

The V and J genes are TRBV19 and TRBJ1-4; D perhaps matches TRBD1 (6 bases). V lost 6 bases to trimming and J lost 10 bases, with 18 bases between them. The CDR3 sequence is 14 residues long. CDR1 and CDR2 from the germline V gene are LNHDA and SQIVND (reference sequence). The CDR3 loop reads CASSLGGGHGKLFF. CDR3 nucleotide sequence: TGTGCCAGTAGCCTCGGGGGGGGACACGGAAAACTGTTTTTT.

The chain carries TRBV19 and TRBJ1-1, with D perhaps TRBD1 (6 bases). Germline CDR1 LNHDA, CDR2 SQIVND (reference sequence). The CDR3 has 16 amino acids. Trimming pared 3 bases from V and 6 bases from J, leaving 20 bases between. CDR3 loop: CASSITGRGRVAEAFF. CDR3 sequence (DNA): TGTGCCAGTAGTATTACCGGCCGGGGGCGCGTCGCTGAAGCTTTCTTT.

This chain uses TRBV9 with TRBJ2-3; D is possibly TRBD2 (6 bases). CDR3 length equals 14 residues. The V gene lost 3 bases and the J gene lost 2 bases, with 10 bases spanning the gap. Looked up from germline, CDR1 is SGDLS and CDR2 is YYNGEE. As DNA, the CDR3 is TGTGCCAGCAGCGCGACGGGGGACACAGATACGCAGTATTTT. Protein sequence: CASSATGDTDTQYF.

The V gene is TRBV5-1, the J gene TRBJ2-1, with 8 bases that match TRBD2. This CDR3 region has 18 residues. Germline CDR1 is SGHRS and CDR2 is YFSETQ. With V trimmed by 4 bases and J by 4 bases, 16 bases remained unmatched. In nucleotides, the CDR3 is TGCGCCAGCAGCCGCCAACCCTCTGGCGGGGGGTCGTACAATGAGCAGTTCTTC. Its translation is CASSRQPSGGGSYNEQFF.

The V and J genes are TRBV5-4 and TRBJ2-7; D possibly corresponds to TRBD2 (5 bases). The CDR3 has 13 amino acids. The germline CDR1 and CDR2 sequences are SGHNT and YYREEE (reference sequence). Between the trimmed V and J ends, which lost 4 bases and 12 bases, there was a span of 20 bases. The CDR3 loop is CASSQDSLDRGYF. The CDR3 bases are TGTGCCAGCAGCCAGGATTCACTAGATCGGGGGTACTTC. Supplemented by reference TRBV5-4 and TRBJ2-7, the full variable domain reads ETGVTQSPTHLIKTRGQQVTLRCSSQSGHNTVSWYQQALGQGPQFIFQYYREEENGRGNFPPRFSGLQFPNYSSELNVNALELDDSALYLCASSQDSLDRGYFGPGTRLTVT.

The rearrangement joins TRBV7-6 to TRBJ2-7; D gene ambiguous. V was clipped by 5 bases and J by 4 bases, with 18 bases between them. Germline values: CDR1 SGHVS, CDR2 FNYEAQ. The CDR3 spans 15 residues. In DNA, the CDR3 is TGTGCCAGCAGCGGTGGGTACGACCTAGGGTACGAGCAGTACTTC. Amino acid sequence: CASSGGYDLGYEQYF.

The chain recombines TRBV7-2 with TRBJ2-7; D is possibly TRBD1 or TRBD2 (6 bases each). The germline gives CDR1 SGHTA, CDR2 FQGNSA. The length of the CDR3 is 16 residues. Trimming stripped 1 base from V and 0 bases from J, with 13 bases between. This CDR3 reads CASSLGGAAVSYEQYF. CDR3 nucleotide sequence: TGTGCCAGCAGCTTAGGGGGGGCGGCCGTCTCCTACGAGCAGTACTTC.

The rearrangement joins TRBV5-4 to TRBJ1-4; 7 positions match TRBD1. The CDR3 has 14 residues. Germline V CDR1 and CDR2: SGHNT, YYREEE (reference sequence). After removal of 7 bases from V and 4 bases from J, the junction contained 7 bases not matched to a gene. The CDR3 loop reads CASAPGQINEKLFF. DNA of the CDR3: TGTGCCAGCGCTCCGGGACAGATTAATGAAAAACTGTTTTTT.

The rearrangement uses TRBV5-4 and TRBJ2-6; 9 bases line up with TRBD1. Germline V gene data show CDR1 as SGHNT and CDR2 as YYREEE (reference sequence). The CDR3 is made up of 17 amino acids. V lost 4 bases to trimming and J lost 2 bases; unmatched junction nucleotides: 7. This CDR3 reads CASSVSGTGPGANVLTF. The CDR3 region has the DNA TGTGCCAGCAGCGTCTCCGGGACAGGGCCTGGGGCCAACGTCCTGACTTTC.

The J gene is TRBJ2-7, the V gene TRBV30, with D possibly matching TRBD2 (5 bases). The CDR3 contains 11 residues. The germline CDR1 and CDR2 sequences are GTSNPN and SVGIG (reference sequence). The ends were cut back, 4 bases at V and 7 bases at J, with 11 bases in the middle. CDR3 loop: CAWTKLEEQYF. The CDR3 DNA reads as TGTGCCTGGACAAAACTAGAGGAGCAGTACTTC.

The CDR3: CASSLESGGNNEQFF. DNA of the CDR3: TGTGCCAGCAGCTTGGAAAGCGGGGGGAACAATGAGCAGTTCTTC. The rearrangement uses TRBV11-3 and TRBJ2-1; 9 bases agree with TRBD2. V was pared by 3 bases and J by 5 bases, with 5 bases of the junction left unmatched. The CDR3 contains 15 residues. CDR1 is SGHNT and CDR2 is YENEEA in the germline V gene.

The rearrangement joins TRBV7-2 to TRBJ2-7; 8 positions agree with TRBD1. Germline trimming cut 1 base from V and 1 base from J; bases unmatched to any gene: 3. The CDR3 sequence is 15 residues long. Germline values: CDR1 SGHTA, CDR2 FQGNSA. The CDR3, as DNA: TGTGCCAGCAGCTTAGTGGGACAGGAATCCTACGAGCAGTACTTC. This gives the protein CASSLVGQESYEQYF.

As for this clone: One junction end does not reproduce the germline sequence, and a read error may be involved. This chain links TRBV5-1 with TRBJ1-1; maybe TRBD1 (5 bases). Germline CDR1 is SGHRS and CDR2 is YFSETQ. This CDR3 contains 16 residues. The CDR3 region is CASSLRGRIGNTKAFF. In nucleotides, the CDR3 is TGCGCCAGCAGCTTGAGGGGTCGTATTGGGAACACTAAAGCTTTCTTT.

The chain joins TRBV2 to TRBJ1-3; weak D call: TRBD1 (5 bases). The CDR3 runs to 12 residues. V lost 8 bases, J lost 2 bases, and 7 bases lay in between. Germline V gene data show CDR1 as SNHLY and CDR2 as FYNNEI. CDR3: CASAGAGNTIYF. The CDR3 bases are TGTGCCAGCGCGGGGGCTGGAAACACCATATATTTT.

This clone was recorded only once. CDR3: CASSKWVRGDGYEQYF. DNA for the CDR3: TGTGCCAGCAGCAAATGGGTGAGGGGCGATGGATACGAGCAGTACTTC. V gene TRBV21-1 combines with J gene TRBJ2-7. TRBV21-1 is a known pseudogene. This CDR3 has 16 amino acids.

The chain employs TRBV2 and TRBJ1-2, with TRBD1 as a possible D gene (5 bases). The V gene lost 3 bases and the J gene lost 3 bases, with 11 bases spanning the gap. The CDR3 consists of 14 residues. Germline loops: CDR1 SNHLY, CDR2 FYNNEI. The CDR3 region has the DNA TGTGCCAGCAGTGATCTGGGGCAATACTATGGCTACACCTTC. This sequence encodes CASSDLGQYYGYTF.

The CDR3 protein is CASSVGKASYEQYF. The DNA of the CDR3 is TGTGCCAGCAGCGTCGGTAAGGCCTCCTACGAGCAGTACTTC. V gene TRBV6-4 combines with J gene TRBJ2-7, with D uncertain. Germline CDR1 and CDR2: MRHNA and SNTAGT. The CDR3 covers 14 residues. Trimming took 6 bases from V and 0 from J, leaving 12 bases between them.

This rearrangement joins TRBV6-1 to TRBJ1-6; 9 bases are shared with TRBD1. The CDR3 runs to 15 residues. Germline assignment: CDR1 MNHNS and CDR2 SASEGT. V shed 4 bases and J 14 bases; nucleotides not matched to a gene: 12. CDR3 in DNA: TGTGCCAGCAGTGTAGATGGGACAGGGCCGGGGACCCTCCACTTT. Translated, it gives CASSVDGTGPGTLHF.

J is TRBJ2-1 and V is TRBV9; D is perhaps TRBD2 (6 bases). The V gene's germline CDR1 is SGDLS and CDR2 YYNGEE. Trimming removed 0 bases from V and 4 bases from J, with 11 bases in between. The CDR3 is 15 amino acids. The CDR3 protein is CASSVEGLAYNEQFF. DNA for the CDR3: TGTGCCAGCAGCGTAGAGGGACTGGCTTACAATGAGCAGTTCTTC.

This sequence joins TRBV19 and TRBJ1-2; no reliable D call. The CDR3 sequence is 14 residues long. In germline, CDR1 is LNHDA, CDR2 SQIVND (reference sequence). V dropped 3 bases and J dropped 5 bases, with 13 bases sitting between them. DNA for the CDR3: TGTGCCAGTAGTATCAGCGACCAGATATATGGCTACACCTTC. Translating it yields CASSISDQIYGYTF.

The rearrangement links TRBV7-3 to TRBJ1-6, with D perhaps TRBD1 (6 bases). Between the trimmed V and J ends, which lost 2 bases and 10 bases, there was a span of 15 bases. The CDR3 is made up of 15 amino acids. Germline CDR1 and CDR2: SGHTA and FQGTGA. The CDR3 spells CASSLDRGANSPLHF. The CDR3 DNA follows: TGTGCCAGCAGCTTAGACCGGGGGGCGAACTCACCCCTCCACTTT.

The V call is TRBV5-8, the J call TRBJ2-7; the match to TRBD1 covers 10 bases. Unmatched junction bases numbered 6, after V lost 6 bases and J lost 0 bases. Germline V gene data show CDR1 as SGHTS and CDR2 as YDEGEE. The CDR3 runs 15 residues. CDR3 residues: CASKPGQGLSYEQYF. CDR3 bases: TGTGCCAGCAAACCGGGACAGGGGCTCTCCTACGAGCAGTACTTC.

This rearrangement joins TRBV7-9 to TRBJ2-5, with D uncertain. This CDR3 region has 14 residues. Germline lookup yields CDR1 SEHNR and CDR2 FQNEAQ (reference sequence). Trimming left V 2 bases short and J 2 bases short, with 9 bases between. DNA of the CDR3: TGTGCCAGCAGCTTAATGGGCACGCAAGAGACCCAGTACTTC. Amino acids: CASSLMGTQETQYF.

This clone was seen just once. The V gene is TRBV11-2, the J gene TRBJ1-1; D gene uncertain. CDR1 is SGHAT, CDR2 FQNNGV, per germline. This CDR3 region has 15 residues. V was shortened by 1 base and J by 3 bases, with 12 bases between the two germline ends. For the CDR3, the DNA is TGTGCCAGCAGCTTAGTATTGGGGAGACACACTGAAGCTTTCTTT. It encodes CASSLVLGRHTEAFF. The variable domain in full, with the rest retrieved from reference TRBV11-2 and TRBJ1-1, is EAGVAQSPRYKIIEKRQSVAFWCNPISGHATLYWYQQILGQGPKLLIQFQNNGVVDDSQLPKDRFSAERLKGVDSTLKIQPAKLEDSAVYLCASSLVLGRHTEAFFGQGTRLTVV.

The V gene is TRBV7-2, the J gene TRBJ1-2, with D perhaps TRBD1 (5 bases). Germline V gives CDR1 SGHTA, CDR2 FQGNSA. This CDR3 has 17 residues. The V end lost 4 bases, the J end lost 8 bases, and 26 bases lay between the germline ends. The CDR3: CASSSRGDGVVSVGYTF. CDR3 nucleotides: TGTGCCAGCAGCTCTCGCGGGGACGGGGTGGTCTCTGTGGGCTACACCTTC.

CDR3 DNA: TGTGCCAGCAGCCAAGATCTGGTGACAGGGGGCCGGCTAGTTGACACCGGGGAGCTGTTTTTT. As protein: CASSQDLVTGGRLVDTGELFF. This chain links TRBV4-2 with TRBJ2-2, with 10 nucleotides matching TRBD1. The CDR3 contains 21 residues. The germline V gene encodes CDR1 LGHNA and CDR2 YNFKEQ. With 0 bases clipped from V and 3 bases from J, the junction kept 16 bases outside the gene matches.